The next 5 T cell receptor beta chains were all read from a single sample in a study of T cells after yellow fever vaccination. From the 5' RACE reads, TCRdb called clonotypes with MiXCR, one entry per CDR3 protein. Counted here are a few hundred thousand distinct CDR3 sequences, approximately 4% occurring once; the ten biggest clones make up 20% to 25%. Sequencing was performed on PBMCs, taken 5 days after the yellow fever booster vaccination. These receptors came from a man between 18 and 29 years old who received the YFV17D yellow fever vaccine.

In DNA, the CDR3 is TGTGCCAGCAGCCCCGGATTTTCAGGGGGTGGCTATGGCTACACCTTC. This codes for CASSPGFSGGGYGYTF. The chain uses TRBV9 and TRBJ1-2; 7 bases fit TRBD1. V dropped 4 bases and J dropped 4; count of bases not matched to a gene: 13. Germline V gene sequence: CDR1 SGDLS, CDR2 YYNGEE. This CDR3 is built from 16 residues.

This clonotype was observed many times. This sequence joins TRBV25-1 and TRBJ2-3, with TRBD2 identical over 10 bases. The CDR3 spans 15 residues. Trimming took 5 bases from V and 1 from J; bases not matched to a gene: 3. Germline CDR1 is MGHDK and CDR2 is SYGVNS. The CDR3 here is CASSKTSGGTDTQYF. The DNA of the CDR3 is TGTGCCAGCAGTAAAACTAGCGGGGGCACAGATACGCAGTATTTT.

The V and J genes are TRBV18 and TRBJ1-2; D is possibly TRBD1 (6 bases). Germline-derived CDR1 and CDR2 are KGHSH and LQKENI. V gave up 2 bases and J gave up 5 bases, with 9 bases separating them. This CDR3 spans 13 amino acids. CDR3 sequence: CASSPSGEYGYTF. Written as DNA, the CDR3 is TGTGCCAGCTCACCATCAGGGGAGTATGGCTACACCTTC. The full variable domain, with the rest looked up from reference TRBV18 and TRBJ1-2, is NAGVMQNPRHLVRRRGQEARLRCSPMKGHSHVYWYRQLPEEGLKFMVYLQKENIIDESGMPKERFSAEFPKEGPSILRIQQVVRGDSAAYFCASSPSGEYGYTFGSGTRLTVV.

The chain employs TRBV27 and TRBJ2-7, with 10 bases matching TRBD1. Germline loops: CDR1 MNHEY, CDR2 SMNVEV (reference sequence). The V gene end was trimmed by 2 bases and the J gene end by 3 bases; junction bases not matched to a gene: 7. The CDR3 consists of 16 residues. CDR3 sequence: CASSLTERDRGYEQYF. CDR3 nucleotides: TGTGCCAGCAGTTTAACCGAACGGGACAGGGGCTACGAGCAGTACTTC.

The sample holds many counts of this clonotype. The V and J genes are TRBV29-1 and TRBJ2-1; TRBD2 matches 15 bases. Germline CDR1 reads SQVTM; CDR2 reads ANQGSEA. J was trimmed by 0 bases and V by 3 bases; bases with no gene match: 3. The CDR3 has 17 residues. Here the CDR3 reads CSVDGTSGGSSYNEQFF. The CDR3 DNA follows: TGCAGCGTTGATGGGACTAGCGGGGGGAGCTCCTACAATGAGCAGTTCTTC.